This T cell receptor beta chain was identified in a study of T cells in tuberculosis listed by TCRdb under 2018. A note on the overall study: To characterize T cells specific for the mycobacterial lipid antigen glucose monomycolate (GMM), the study used CD1B tetramers together with high-throughput TCR immunosequencing.

The paper's findings and limits, for the study overall: T cells that bind the CD1B-GMM tetramer with low affinity may not have been captured by the stringent sort gate.

Because TCR-alpha and TCR-beta chains were sequenced unpaired, no chain pairing information was available. TCR libraries were generated with the immunoSEQ multiplex PCR assay, using TCR-beta and/or TCR-alpha/delta assays for each sample. The Illumina high-throughput platform was used to sequence the amplified TCR libraries. Processing in the source paper ran as follows. Clustering and dimensionality reduction were performed using pairwise TCRdist distances among GMM-specific receptors from ex vivo sorted or in vitro expanded T cells. Sequence motifs, defined by gene usage and CDR3 content, were tested for enrichment in tetramer-positive compared with tetramer-negative populations. Not all clones reach the TCRdb copy of this immuneACCESS table, which keeps in-frame sequences only. Checked studies attribute under half of the gap to unresolved V genes and leave the rest unexplained. The V and J calls and clone size were taken over from that table, and D and trimming were inferred from the DNA. The sample table records about 59,000 clones; 80% to 85% of these occur just once. Of the sample, 13% is held by the ten largest clones.

Note on this clone: Base-call qualities are not available, and no considerably larger clone is one nucleotide away.

After being thawed and rested overnight, PBMC were stained with GMM-loaded CD1B tetramer, a Live/Dead dye and anti-CD3, and were then sorted on a FACS Aria II. CD1B tetramers were loaded with C32 glucose monomycolate purified from Rhodococcus equi. Before cryopreservation, the PBMC used for tetramer sorting had been depleted of CD14-expressing monocytes as part of a separate study. From each donor, 85,000 to 100,000 tetramer-negative cells were sorted and were analyzed alongside the tetramer-positive cells. GMM-loaded CD1B tetramers were used to sort antigen-specific T cells from a few healthy South African adults. V drops 4 bases and J drops 5 bases, leaving 14 bases in between. The germline V gene encodes CDR1 SGHVS and CDR2 FNYEAQ. Including the terminal cysteine and phenylalanine, the CDR3 comprises 14 residues. The sequence is cut down to CDR3 DNA, 42 bases in frame from base 1.

The sample taken for sequencing was CD1b-GMM tetramer-negative cells sorted from PBMCs. The cell subset or site label of this sample denotes: T cells not binding CD1B-GMM tetramer, sorted from same donor. The receptor chain draws on TRBV7-6 and TRBJ2-5, with TRBD2 tentatively as D gene (6 bases match). This sequence was found in an adult woman with latent tuberculosis. In nucleotide form, the sequence is TGTGCCAGCAGCTGGAGCCTAGGGAGGGAGACCCAGTACTTC. Its amino acids are CASSWSLGRETQYF.